Sequencing of this T cell receptor (beta chain) was carried out in a study of blood T cell repertoires in COVID-19. Study background: COVID-19 samples collected from the United States, Italy and Spain covered acute and convalescent phases.

Only in-frame clones appear in the TCRdb table, and some are missing; sequencing was by immunoSEQ multiplex PCR. The sample has fewer than 200,000 clones, 75% to 85% seen once. The J segment lost 3 bases and the V segment lost 2 bases, leaving 6 bases of the junction unmatched. This CDR3 region has 16 residues. The germline V gene has CDR1 MNHEY and CDR2 SVGAGI. The V gene is TRBV6-5, the J gene TRBJ1-2; 10 nucleotides line up with TRBD1. The clonotype was recovered from a man aged 55-75 years with acute or convalescent COVID-19. What was sequenced was peripheral blood. The CDR3 protein is CASSYIRTGGHYGYTF. The CDR3, as DNA: TGTGCCAGCAGTTACATACGGACAGGGGGACACTATGGCTACACCTTC.